In this sample, the clone carrying this TCR beta chain turned up a few times. Its antigen is as yet unknown. The data belong to a study of T cells in Graves' hyperthyroidism and ophthalmopathy. The study left out patients who had uncontrolled infection, other autoimmune disease, pregnancy or lactation. Out of about 10 ml of fresh peripheral blood came the PBMCs. Study conclusions and caveats: A 13 V-J model separated ophthalmopathy from stable hyperthyroidism. Blood also showed most of the thyroid clonotypes that were expanded above 0.001.

Germline CDR1 SGDLS, CDR2 YYNGEE. The CDR3 length is 14 residues. Deletions cut 4 bases from V and 7 bases from J, with 16 bases between. TCR beta CDR3 sequences were amplified from RNA transcripts. A first-round RT-PCR of the TCR CDR3 used the HTBI primer set. TCRdb redid the calling of the multiplex PCR reads with MiXCR, one entry per CDR3 protein. The table has 280,000 or so distinct CDR3 sequences, 12% to 15% seen once. The sample taken for sequencing was blood. The V gene is TRBV9, the J gene TRBJ2-3; tentatively, D is TRBD1 (5 bases). The sequence was obtained from a woman aged 50 to 60 with Graves' hyperthyroidism that later progressed to Graves' ophthalmopathy. In nucleotides, the CDR3 is TGTGCCAGCAGCCTTCAGTCAGGGTTGCATACGCAGTATTTT. Protein product: CASSLQSGLHTQYF.